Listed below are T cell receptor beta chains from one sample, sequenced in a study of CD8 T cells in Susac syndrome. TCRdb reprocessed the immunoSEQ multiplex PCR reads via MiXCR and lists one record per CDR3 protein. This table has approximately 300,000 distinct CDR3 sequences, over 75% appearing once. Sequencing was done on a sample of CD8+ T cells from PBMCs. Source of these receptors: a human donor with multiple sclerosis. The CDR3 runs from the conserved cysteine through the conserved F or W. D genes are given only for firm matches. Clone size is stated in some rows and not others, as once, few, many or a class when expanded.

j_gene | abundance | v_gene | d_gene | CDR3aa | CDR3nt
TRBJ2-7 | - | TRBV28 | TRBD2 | CASSMGLAVYEQYF | TGTGCCAGCAGTATGGGACTAGCGGTCTACGAGCAGTACTTC
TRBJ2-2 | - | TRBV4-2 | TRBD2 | CASSQELIAGGPSTGELFF | TGTGCCAGCAGCCAGGAACTGATAGCGGGAGGGCCTAGCACCGGGGAGCTGTTTTTT
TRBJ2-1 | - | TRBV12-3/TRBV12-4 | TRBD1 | CASSKDRDEQFF | TGTGCCAGCAGTAAAGACAGGGATGAGCAGTTCTTC
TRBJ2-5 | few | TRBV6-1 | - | CASSEKWTVQETQYF | TGTGCCAGCAGTGAAAAGTGGACCGTACAAGAGACCCAGTACTTC
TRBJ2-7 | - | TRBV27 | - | CASSYYEQYF | TGTGCCAGCAGTTACTACGAGCAGTACTTC
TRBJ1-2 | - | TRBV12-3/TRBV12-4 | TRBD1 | CASSLSGTGGDGYTF | TGTGCCAGCAGTTTATCCGGGACAGGGGGGGATGGCTACACCTTC
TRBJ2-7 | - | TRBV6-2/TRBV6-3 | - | CASTLDLDTNYEQYF | TGTGCCAGCACCCTTGACCTCGACACGAACTACGAGCAGTACTTC
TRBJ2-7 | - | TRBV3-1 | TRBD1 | CASSQGVYPGQGSYEQYF | TGTGCCAGCAGCCAAGGGGTCTACCCGGGACAGGGCTCCTACGAGCAGTACTTC
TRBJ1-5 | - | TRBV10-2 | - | CASRDGQHVSNQPQHF | TGCGCCAGCAGGGACGGGCAGCATGTGAGCAATCAGCCCCAGCATTTT
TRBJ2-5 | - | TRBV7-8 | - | CASRSGGAETQYF | TGTGCCAGCAGAAGTGGGGGGGCAGAGACCCAGTACTTC
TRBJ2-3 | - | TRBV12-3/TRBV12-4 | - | CASSFSLQWPGDTQYF | TGTGCCAGCAGTTTTAGTCTGCAGTGGCCCGGAGATACGCAGTATTTT
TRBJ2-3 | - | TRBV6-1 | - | CASGVGELGPDTQYF | TGTGCCAGCGGCGTGGGGGAACTAGGCCCAGATACGCAGTATTTT
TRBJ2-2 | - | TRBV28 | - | CASSVGPTGELFF | TGTGCCAGCAGCGTCGGTCCCACCGGGGAGCTGTTTTTT
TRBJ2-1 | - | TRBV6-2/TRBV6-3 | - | CASTTQTYNEQFF | TGTGCCAGCACAACTCAGACTTACAATGAGCAGTTCTTC
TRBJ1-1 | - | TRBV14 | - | CASRQLGNTEAFF | TGTGCCAGCAGACAATTAGGGAACACTGAAGCTTTCTTT
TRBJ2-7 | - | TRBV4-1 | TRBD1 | CASSQERTGGGYEQYF | TGCGCCAGCAGCCAAGAAAGAACAGGGGGAGGCTACGAGCAGTACTTC
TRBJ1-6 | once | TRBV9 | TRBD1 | CASSPRAGTGVNSPLHF | TGTGCCAGCAGCCCCCGTGCAGGGACAGGGGTTAATTCACCCCTCCACTTT